This section outlines one TCR beta chain sequence together with its context. This clone's antigen is unknown. Nothing much larger sits one base from this clone, and base qualities are not available. These data originate in a study of cytomegalovirus exposure and HLA in healthy donors (dated by TCRdb to 2016 to 2017). With respect to the entire study: An earlier analysis of roughly 500 of the donors reported 276 Gb of sequence data and 117 million unique TCR beta sequences from some 180 million T cells. An early release that covered more than 550 HLA-typed donors contained approximately 300 gigabases of sequencing data and about 93 million unique TCR sequences. Among the roughly 410 genotyped donors, about 83% belonged to the genetic ancestry cluster associated with self-reported Caucasian donors. The aim of the study was to test whether cataloging public T cell receptors could identify signatures of past pathogen exposure. Using immunosequencing, the study profiled T cell repertoires from 550 to 750 subjects and related those repertoires to cytomegalovirus serostatus. In addition to the first cohort of 666 subjects, a separate validation cohort of 120 different subjects was used. High-throughput TCR immunosequencing, statistical association of individual TCRs with disease status, and machine learning were combined to predict cytomegalovirus infection status. A later analysis re-analyzed previously published TCR beta repertoires from 500 to 700 donors and added high-resolution HLA genotyping to study TCR occurrence patterns. Rather than drawing on any new phenotypic data, the later analysis identified candidate immune exposures from TCR beta sequences and the way those sequences occurred across donors. An earlier analysis of fewer than 700 of the donors applied high-throughput TCR beta sequencing to assess whether each TCR beta V gene segment acted as functional or pseudogenic. Donor age, sex, ethnicity and CMV serostatus were collected together with the repertoire data. In a later genetic analysis, genome-wide SNP genotypes for about 65% of the 666 donors were used, and that subset was treated as a discovery cohort. All discovery cohort repertoires had been generated on a single sequencing platform. Both class I and class II loci were covered by HLA typing, at four-digit resolution. Typing coverage varied by locus: roughly 629-640 donors for A, B, C, DRB1 and DQB1; roughly 510 for DQA1; some 610 for DPA1; around 490 for DPB1. About 5 DR-DQ haplotypes were handled as single units for association and clustering, since linkage in the cohort was strong. On average, roughly 240,000 unique TCR beta nucleotide sequences were sequenced per donor among 398 genotyped donors of the cohort, with about 19% of those sequences being non-productive. On the study overall, not on this receptor specifically: A cluster of highly shared sequence variants was judged likely to represent a technical artifact of the sequencing pipeline. Immune exposure information for the cohort was limited to CMV serostatus. A further reported finding was that TCR beta sequences accurately predicted the HLA-A and HLA-B alleles for most subjects in the first cohort. Strong co-occurrence of HLA alleles, especially DR and DQ, made assigning TCR associations to individual alleles difficult. A few of the identified cytomegalovirus-associated TCR beta chains were confirmed in vitro to be specific for cytomegalovirus antigens. While some public TCRs were present in many individuals, most TCR sequences turned up only very rarely across donors. Because the 87-base-pair reads could not distinguish some IMGT-functional V segments, including TRBV6-2 and TRBV6-3, those segments were excluded. The earlier analysis of almost 600 of the donors excluded about 16 rarely observed V segments, including chromosome 9 orphons, because counts were too low. Presence/absence analyses assumed roughly uniform sequencing depth across donors, an assumption that may not hold. In a later genetic analysis, a missense DCLRE1C variant was associated with V-gene and J-gene trimming of TCR beta chains, and the association was replicated in an independent cohort. Only TCR beta chains were sequenced in this cohort, and the absence of alpha or paired-chain data limited detectable features. Because some donors lacked HLA typing at each locus, the association tests relied only on the typed subset. In a later analysis, around 17,000 TCR beta sequences were associated with specific HLA alleles at a false discovery rate of 0.05. In an earlier analysis of roughly 560 of the donors, most TCR beta V segments were observed in productive rearrangements about 87% or about 30% of the time, broadly matching IMGT annotations. Correlated functional status among segregating V segments might be attributable to linkage disequilibrium, but an unknown experimental factor could not be ruled out. According to a later genetic analysis, donors in an Asian-associated ancestry cluster had fewer N-insertions in productive TCRs than the approximately 650-donor mean. In a later analysis, TCR association rates were found to vary across HLA loci, with the most associated TCRs seen for DRB1 alleles and the fewest for HLA-C alleles. A later analysis reported that several top co-occurrence clusters appeared linked to parvovirus B19, influenza, CMV and Epstein-Barr virus. Cytomegalovirus status was reported to be diagnosed by the classifier with high specificity and sensitivity in both the original and validation cohorts. It was suggested by the authors that the approach could potentially be generalized to other disease states and immunological phenotypes. In a later analysis, HLA-associated TCR beta chains were found to be more clonally expanded and to have lower generation probabilities than equally common non-associated chains. The study gave a list of over 150 TCR beta chains associated with cytomegalovirus. In a later analysis, most CMV-associated TCR beta chains were found to appear HLA-restricted, with HLA associations seemingly driven largely by CMV exposure.

The method was the immunoSEQ multiplex PCR assay. For the multiplex PCR, a mixture combining 60 forward primers for TCR Vbeta segments and 13 reverse primers for TCR Jbeta segments was used. Amplification of the CDR3 region of rearranged TCR beta genes was performed with a multiplex PCR assay on genomic DNA. On the Illumina HiSeq System, the amplified TCR beta libraries were sequenced as 87-base-pair reads. In the original analysis: A later analysis tallied 75 million to 95 million unique TCR beta chains across the 666 repertoires, and some 12 million of those chains were shared by two or more donors. Raw reads were error-corrected and collapsed into unique sequences with a nearest-neighbor algorithm that merged closely related sequences to remove PCR and sequencing errors. To assign V, D and J gene segments, CDR3 sequences were aligned to IMGT reference sequences. For a sequence to be retained, at least a six-nucleotide match to both a V gene segment and a J gene segment was required. A rearrangement counted as productive if the CDR3 had no stop codons and remained in frame with V and J, and every other rearrangement counted as non-productive. Following IMGT convention, CDR3 was defined as the stretch from the second conserved V-encoded cysteine up to the conserved J-encoded phenylalanine. The earlier analysis of 550 to 650 of the donors excluded any sequence lacking an unambiguous match to a single V gene segment. An earlier analysis of 450 to 650 of the donors called V segments functional above 56.7% productive rearrangements and segregating when the between-donor standard deviation exceeded 5%. To diagnose cytomegalovirus status from the catalog of TCR beta chain sequences, a statistical classification framework was built. V and J gene assignment, in a later analysis, came from comparing TCR nucleotide sequences with IMGT/GENE-DB human TR gene sequences. Using the TCRdist pipeline, a later analysis assigned CDR3 sequences along with most-parsimonious VDJ recombination scenarios. In a later analysis, every TCR beta chain was defined by the combination of its CDR3 amino acid sequence and its V-gene family, and reads without a unique V-gene family were dropped. A later analysis removed 592 highly shared, low-generation-probability nucleotide sequences to deal with suspected cross-contamination and a sequencing artifact. A later analysis calculated a clonal expansion index for each public chain from normalized within-repertoire ranks of inferred template counts. In a later analysis, generation probabilities were computed using a VDJ recombination model fitted to out-of-frame rearrangements, and the results were checked against IGoR. In a later analysis, TCR-TCR, TCR-HLA and TCR-CMV co-occurrence was scored with hypergeometric tests, and a repertoire-size bias correction was applied to TCR pairs. In a later analysis, false discovery rates were estimated by permuting HLA or CMV assignments 20 times. In a later analysis, co-occurring TCRs were grouped using DBSCAN, and TCRdist sequence similarity was added for clustering within HLA-allele-positive subsets. Repertoires with fewer than 30,000 or more than 120,000 public chains, plus five repertoires with anomalous nucleotide sharing, were excluded from co-occurrence clustering. TCRdb took over this immuneACCESS table, retaining in-frame rearrangements with V and J assigned. Such tables are incomplete; in checked studies, under half of the missing clones stem from an unresolved V gene, and the remainder is unexplained. The DNA was the basis for D and trimming; V, J and clone size are from that table. Counted in this sample were around 130,000 clones; roughly 70% of them appeared once. The ten largest clones add up to 6% to 8% of the sample.

Trimming accounts for 5 bases at V and 4 bases at J, while the number of junction bases matched to no gene is 5. The CDR3 goes from the cysteine to the phenylalanine over 14 residues. Only CDR3 DNA remains: 42 bases, in frame from the first base. From a lookup of the germline V gene, CDR1 and CDR2 are SGHTA and FQGNSA. The cohort was made up of several hundred healthy bone marrow donors. Cohort members were all nominally healthy when sampled, although unrecorded immune exposures were likely present. The donor tested CMV seropositive and was one of the 289 seropositive cohort members. Each donor provided a peripheral blood sample, and peripheral blood mononuclear cells were used for TCR beta sequencing. The Qiagen DNeasy Blood Extraction Kit was used to extract genomic DNA from the blood cell samples.

Rearrangement joined TRBV7-2 to TRBJ2-7; TRBD1 fits 10 bases in the junction. This TCR was sampled from a man in his forties in good health and CMV-seropositive. Specimen: PBMCs. The DNA sequence reads TGTGCCAGCAGCGCGGACAGGGGGGGTTACGAGCAGTACTTC. Translated, it reads CASSADRGGYEQYF. Extended through the reference TRBV7-2 and TRBJ2-7 proteins, this CDR3 yields the full variable domain: GAGVSQSPSNKVTEKGKDVELRCDPISGHTALYWYRQSLGQGLEFLIYFQGNSAPDKSGLPSDRFSAERTGGSVSTLTIQRTQQEDSAVYLCASSADRGGYEQYFGPGTRLTVT.